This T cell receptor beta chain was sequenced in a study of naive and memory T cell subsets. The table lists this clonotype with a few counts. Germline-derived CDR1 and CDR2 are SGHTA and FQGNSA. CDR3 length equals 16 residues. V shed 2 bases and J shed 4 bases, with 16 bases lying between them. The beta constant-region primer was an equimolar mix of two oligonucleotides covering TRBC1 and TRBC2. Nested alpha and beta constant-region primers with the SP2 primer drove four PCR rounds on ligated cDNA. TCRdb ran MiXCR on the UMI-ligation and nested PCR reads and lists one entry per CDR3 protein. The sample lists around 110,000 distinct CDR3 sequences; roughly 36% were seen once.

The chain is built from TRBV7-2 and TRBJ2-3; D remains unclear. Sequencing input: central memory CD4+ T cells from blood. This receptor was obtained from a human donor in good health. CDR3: CASSLKFGGMADTQYF. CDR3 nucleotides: TGTGCCAGCAGCTTAAAGTTTGGCGGTATGGCAGATACGCAGTATTTT.